This is a list of T cell receptor beta chains from one sample in a study of technical replicates of blood from a few donors. The table came from immunoSEQ multiplex PCR; TCRdb's copy has only in-frame clones and leaves some out. In the table there are about 71,000 clones, around nine tenths of which are singletons. Specimen: T cells isolated from PBMCs. The receptor source for this set is a human donor in good health. The CDR3 runs from the conserved cysteine through the conserved F or W. The D gene is left open where the match is weak. Clone size, where shown, is once, few, many, or a class for clones that have expanded.

cdr3_aa cdr3_nt j_call clone_size v_call d_call
CASSWGQFPSQETQYF TGTGCCAGCAGCTGGGGACAGTTCCCATCTCAAGAGACCCAGTACTTC TRBJ2-5 - TRBV5-4 TRBD1
CASSYARSSYEQYF TGTGCCAGCAGTTACGCAAGGAGCTCCTACGAGCAGTACTTC TRBJ2-7 - TRBV6-6 -
CASSLGASGGYTF TGTGCCAGCAGTTTAGGGGCAAGTGGTGGCTACACCTTC TRBJ1-2 - TRBV27 -
CASSQAGLVNEQFF TGCGCCAGCAGCCAAGCAGGGTTGGTAAATGAGCAGTTCTTC TRBJ2-1 - TRBV4-3 -
CASSGGTAPYEQYF TGTGCCAGCAGTGGGGGGACAGCACCATACGAGCAGTACTTC TRBJ2-7 - TRBV2 TRBD1
CAWSSGTGIYEQYF TGTGCCTGGAGCTCCGGGACAGGGATCTACGAGCAGTACTTC TRBJ2-7 - TRBV30 TRBD1
CASSLRTGYPDTQYF TGTGCCAGCAGCTTACGGACAGGGTACCCAGATACGCAGTATTTT TRBJ2-3 - TRBV11-3 TRBD1
CASSSYTGGVNEKLFF TGTGCCAGCAGCTCATACACAGGGGGCGTCAATGAAAAACTGTTTTTT TRBJ1-4 - TRBV11-3 TRBD1
CASSPTGGGEKLFF TGTGCCAGCAGTCCGACAGGGGGAGGTGAAAAACTGTTTTTT TRBJ1-4 - TRBV25-1 TRBD1
CASSLMTGSSYNEQFF TGTGCCAGCAGCCTGATGACAGGGAGCTCCTACAATGAGCAGTTCTTC TRBJ2-1 - TRBV7-2 TRBD1
CASPSPGQGATGELFF TGTGCCAGCCCATCACCGGGACAGGGGGCAACCGGGGAGCTGTTTTTT TRBJ2-2 - TRBV18 TRBD1
CASSPQGLLGNEQFF TGTGCCAGTAGTCCACAGGGGTTGCTGGGCAATGAGCAGTTCTTC TRBJ2-1 - TRBV19 TRBD1
CASSSSGTAYQETQYF TGCGCCAGCAGCTCCTCCGGGACTGCGTACCAAGAGACCCAGTACTTC TRBJ2-5 - TRBV4-3 -
CASTLGGSLYEQYF TGCGCCAGTACTCTCGGTGGGAGCTTGTACGAGCAGTACTTC TRBJ2-7 - TRBV5-1 -
CASAGLAGGNEQYF TGTGCCAGCGCGGGCCTAGCGGGAGGAAACGAGCAGTACTTC TRBJ2-7 - TRBV6-5 TRBD2
CASSKGGHSNQPQHF TGTGCCAGCAGCAAAGGGGGACATAGCAATCAGCCCCAGCATTTT TRBJ1-5 once TRBV21-1 -
CASGRDGLNQPQHF TGTGCCAGCGGCCGGGACGGACTAAATCAGCCCCAGCATTTT TRBJ1-5 - TRBV7-2 -
CASSLESLAGGRNEQYF TGTGCCAGCAGCTTAGAGTCTCTAGCGGGAGGGAGAAACGAGCAGTACTTC TRBJ2-7 - TRBV11-2 TRBD2
CASSLGTAGGYGYTF TGTGCCAGCAGCCTTGGGACAGCCGGGGGCTATGGCTACACCTTC TRBJ1-2 - TRBV5-4 TRBD1
CASSLRGGDNEKLFF TGTGCCAGCAGCTTGCGGGGAGGCGATAATGAAAAACTGTTTTTT TRBJ1-4 - TRBV13 -
CASSGDNRSEKLFF TGTGCCAGCAGTGGAGATAATCGTAGTGAAAAACTGTTTTTT TRBJ1-4 - TRBV6-1 -
CASSYGTSTDTQYF TGCGCCAGCAGCTATGGGACTAGCACAGATACGCAGTATTTT TRBJ2-3 once TRBV5-1 -
CASSLSVLRGRSKETQYF TGTGCCAGCAGTTTATCTGTTTTGAGGGGGAGAAGCAAAGAGACCCAGTACTTC TRBJ2-5 - TRBV28 -
CASSLAGSSYNEQFF TGCGCCAGCAGCTTAGCGGGAAGCTCCTACAATGAGCAGTTCTTC TRBJ2-1 - TRBV5-1 TRBD2
CASSEAPGAGYTF TGTGCCAGCAGTGAAGCTCCAGGGGCTGGCTACACCTTC TRBJ1-2 - TRBV2 -
CASSDNWGRAGGYTF TGTGCCAGCAGTGATAATTGGGGCAGGGCAGGGGGCTACACCTTC TRBJ1-2 - TRBV6-1 -
CASSSQGDETQYF TGTGCCAGCAGTTCGCAGGGGGATGAGACCCAGTACTTC TRBJ2-5 - TRBV6-1 TRBD1
CASSPRRGKYGYTF TGTGCCAGCAGCCCGAGACGAGGAAAGTATGGCTACACCTTC TRBJ1-2 - TRBV7-8 -
CASSFSGSSTDTQYF TGTGCCAGCAGCTTTAGCGGGAGTTCAACAGATACGCAGTATTTT TRBJ2-3 - TRBV7-2 TRBD2
CASSWSREVNEQFF TGTGCCAGTAGTTGGAGTAGGGAGGTAAATGAGCAGTTCTTC TRBJ2-1 - TRBV19 -
CASSEGLFGLQNIQYF TGCGCCAGCAGCGAAGGATTGTTCGGACTCCAAAACATTCAGTACTTC TRBJ2-4 once TRBV4-3 -
CASTEGQTGYEQYF TGTGCCAGCACCGAAGGACAAACCGGCTACGAGCAGTACTTC TRBJ2-7 - TRBV6-5 -
CASSLGTGGIDGYTF TGTGCCAGCAGCTTAGGGACAGGGGGAATAGATGGCTACACCTTC TRBJ1-2 - TRBV9 TRBD1
CASSWGTAEETQYF TGTGCCAGCAGCTGGGGGACAGCGGAAGAGACCCAGTACTTC TRBJ2-5 - TRBV11-2 TRBD1
CASSRLVRVQETQYF TGTGCCAGCAGTCGACTAGTGCGAGTGCAAGAGACCCAGTACTTC TRBJ2-5 - TRBV6-5 -
CAIQGNTEAFF TGTGCCATCCAGGGGAACACTGAAGCTTTCTTT TRBJ1-1 few TRBV28 -
CASSLTLGVRGSNQPQHF TGTGCCAGCAGCTTAACGTTGGGTGTCAGGGGGAGCAATCAGCCCCAGCATTTT TRBJ1-5 - TRBV13 TRBD1
CASSSLDREIGNTIYF TGTGCCAGCAGTTCCCTGGACAGGGAGATTGGAAACACCATATATTTT TRBJ1-3 - TRBV28 TRBD1
CASSLGGWGFMNTEAFF TGTGCCAGCAGCTTGGGGGGTTGGGGGTTTATGAACACTGAAGCTTTCTTT TRBJ1-1 once TRBV7-8 -
CASNKLAGVPDTQYF TGTGCCAGCAACAAACTAGCGGGAGTCCCAGATACGCAGTATTTT TRBJ2-3 - TRBV6-5 TRBD2
CASSPPRTGNTEAFF TGTGCCAGCTCACCGCCCAGGACAGGGAACACTGAAGCTTTCTTT TRBJ1-1 - TRBV18 TRBD1
CASSFGLNTEAFF TGTGCCAGCAGCTTTGGGCTGAACACTGAAGCTTTCTTT TRBJ1-1 - TRBV7-2 -
CASSTTVNTEAFF TGTGCCAGCAGCACCACAGTGAACACTGAAGCTTTCTTT TRBJ1-1 - TRBV9 -
CASKGIQETQYF TGTGCCAGCAAGGGGATCCAAGAGACCCAGTACTTC TRBJ2-5 - TRBV6-6 -
CASRSQIEAFF TGTGCCAGCAGGTCTCAGATCGAAGCTTTCTTT TRBJ1-1 - TRBV28 -
CASRTGHTTGQPQHF TGTGCCAGCAGGACGGGACATACCACGGGGCAGCCCCAGCATTTT TRBJ1-5 - TRBV2 -
CASRTGTVGDEAFF TGTGCCAGCAGGACCGGGACAGTGGGGGATGAAGCTTTCTTT TRBJ1-1 - TRBV28 TRBD1
CASYLSGRPYNEQFF TGTGCCAGCTATCTTAGCGGGAGACCCTACAATGAGCAGTTCTTC TRBJ2-1 - TRBV28 TRBD2
CASSLSGGVGNTIYF TGTGCCAGCAGTTTAAGCGGGGGGGTGGGAAACACCATATATTTT TRBJ1-3 - TRBV27 -
CAWSSSGNTEAFF TGTGCCTGGAGTTCCTCAGGGAACACTGAAGCTTTCTTT TRBJ1-1 few TRBV30 -
CASSERNIQYF TGTGCCAGCAGCGAGCGAAACATTCAGTACTTC TRBJ2-4 - TRBV7-8 -
CASKSGNYGYTF TGTGCCAGTAAAAGCGGGAACTATGGCTACACCTTC TRBJ1-2 - TRBV27 -
CASSLGTSGYEQYF TGTGCCAGCAGTTTAGGGACTAGCGGCTACGAGCAGTACTTC TRBJ2-7 - TRBV28 TRBD2